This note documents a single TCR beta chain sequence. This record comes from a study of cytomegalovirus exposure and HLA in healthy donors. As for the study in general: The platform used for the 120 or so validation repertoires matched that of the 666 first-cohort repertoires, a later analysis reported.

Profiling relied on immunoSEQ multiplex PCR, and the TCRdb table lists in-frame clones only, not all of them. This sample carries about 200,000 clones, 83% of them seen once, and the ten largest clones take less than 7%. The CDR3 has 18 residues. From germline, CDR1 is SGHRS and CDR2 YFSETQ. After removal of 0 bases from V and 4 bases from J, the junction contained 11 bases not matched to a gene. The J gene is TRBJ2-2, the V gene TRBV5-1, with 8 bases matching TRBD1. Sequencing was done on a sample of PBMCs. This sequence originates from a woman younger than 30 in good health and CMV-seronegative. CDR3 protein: CASSLVAARTGSTGELFF. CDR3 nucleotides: TGCGCCAGCAGCTTGGTGGCCGCCAGGACAGGGTCCACCGGGGAGCTGTTTTTT.